Below are 12 T cell receptor beta chains sequenced from a single sample in a study of spatial heterogeneity in lung cancer. Time point specified: blood at routine non-recurrence follow-up after resection. No cell sorting; template was whole RNA from tumor, lung tissue or PBMC. MiXCR, run by TCRdb on the 5' RACE reads, gives a single entry per CDR3 protein. The sample has roughly 120,000 distinct CDR3 sequences, 12% seen once. This specimen consisted of PBMCs, obtained at follow-up. These receptors originate from a male donor with early-stage non-small cell lung cancer.

This clonotype was observed many times. The CDR3, as DNA: TGTGCCAGCAGTTTCCGACTAGCGGGGGGGCTTGAGCAGTACTTC. Its protein is CASSFRLAGGLEQYF. The J gene is TRBJ2-7, the V gene TRBV27, with 14 positions matching TRBD2. The germline V gene encodes CDR1 MNHEY and CDR2 SMNVEV (reference sequence). V lost 3 bases, J lost 7 bases, and 5 bases stayed unmatched. The CDR3 runs 15 residues.

V usage is TRBV18 and J usage is TRBJ1-2; D uncertain. Germline V gene lookup returns CDR1 KGHSH and CDR2 LQKENI. The V gene lost 4 bases and the J gene lost 4 bases, with 4 bases spanning the gap. This CDR3 contains 11 residues. The CDR3, as DNA: TGTGCCAGCTCACATTCCTATGGCTACACCTTC. It yields the protein CASSHSYGYTF. Looking up the rest from reference TRBV18 and TRBJ1-2 gives the full variable domain: NAGVMQNPRHLVRRRGQEARLRCSPMKGHSHVYWYRQLPEEGLKFMVYLQKENIIDESGMPKERFSAEFPKEGPSILRIQQVVRGDSAAYFCASSHSYGYTFGSGTRLTVV.

The DNA of the CDR3 is TGTGCCAGCAGTTCAACCCTGGGGACACCCTTTAACTATGGCTACACCTTC. Its translation: CASSSTLGTPFNYGYTF. The V gene is TRBV28, the J gene TRBJ1-2; D possibly corresponds to TRBD1 (6 bases). The germline V gene has CDR1 MDHEN and CDR2 SYDVKM. Trimming stripped 4 bases from V and 1 base from J, with 19 bases between. The CDR3 has 17 residues.

The chain recombines TRBV6-6 with TRBJ2-7; D perhaps matches TRBD2 (7 bases). V lost 2 bases, J lost 2 bases, and 13 bases lay in between. The germline V gene encodes CDR1 MNHNY and CDR2 SVGAGI (reference sequence). CDR3 length: 15 residues. The CDR3 region has the DNA TGTGCCAGCAGTTACGGCGGGGGCCCGGCCTACGAGCAGTACTTC. Translation: CASSYGGGPAYEQYF.

This clonotype appeared many times. The chain has TRBV11-2 and TRBJ1-6, with 7 bases that match TRBD1. The CDR3 is 15 residues long. CDR1 is SGHAT and CDR2 is FQNNGV in the germline V gene. The J segment lost 9 bases and the V segment lost 0 bases, leaving 5 bases of the junction unmatched. The CDR3 is CASSLEKGARSPLHF. CDR3 coding DNA: TGTGCCAGCAGCTTAGAGAAGGGGGCGCGTTCACCCCTCCACTTT.

This clonotype occurred many times. The chain is built from TRBV20-1 and TRBJ1-3; 10 bases are a match to TRBD1. V was pared by 1 base and J by 2 bases, with 5 bases of the junction left unmatched. CDR3 length: 16 residues. Germline values: CDR1 DFQATT, CDR2 SNEGSKA (reference sequence). The CDR3 DNA reads as TGCAGTGCTAGAGCTTCCGGGACAGGGGCTGGAAACACCATATATTTT. It translates to CSARASGTGAGNTIYF.

This clonotype occurred a few times. This rearrangement joins TRBV28 to TRBJ1-5; the D is unclear. Germline CDR1 MDHEN, CDR2 SYDVKM. Trimming took off 8 bases at V and 4 bases at J, with 12 bases between the two ends. This CDR3 has 13 residues. CDR3: CASLFGRNQPQHF. The CDR3 nucleotides are TGTGCCAGCTTGTTTGGACGTAATCAGCCCCAGCATTTT.

This clonotype showed up many times. The V and J genes are TRBV28 and TRBJ1-2; no clear D. Germline CDR1 is MDHEN and CDR2 is SYDVKM. The CDR3 totals 12 residues. V shed 9 bases and J shed 4 bases, with 12 bases lying between them. DNA for the CDR3: TGTGCCAGTTTAATGGGCCGCTATGGCTACACCTTC. This codes for CASLMGRYGYTF.

There are a few counts of this clonotype. V and J are TRBV4-1 and TRBJ1-6; D is unclear. This CDR3 region has 17 residues. The ends were cut back, 0 bases at V and 1 base at J, with 10 bases in the middle. CDR1 is MGHRA, CDR2 YSYEKL, per germline. In DNA form, the CDR3 reads TGCGCCAGCAGCCAAGATCCGTCAGGATCCTATAATTCACCCCTCCACTTT. It yields the protein CASSQDPSGSYNSPLHF.

This clonotype was recorded at least ten times. The chain is built from TRBV4-2 and TRBJ2-1; D might be TRBD1 (5 bases). The CDR3 contains 16 residues. The V and J ends lost 0 bases and 0 bases respectively, with 9 bases between them. Germline assignment: CDR1 LGHNA and CDR2 YNFKEQ. The CDR3 region has the DNA TGTGCCAGCAGCCAAGATCTACAGGCCTCCTACAATGAGCAGTTCTTC. It encodes CASSQDLQASYNEQFF.

The rearrangement uses TRBV4-1 and TRBJ2-5, with D possibly TRBD1 on 6 matching bases. This CDR3 has 13 residues. V dropped 4 bases and J dropped 7 bases, with 13 bases sitting between them. The germline CDR1 and CDR2 sequences are MGHRA and YSYEKL. CDR3 loop: CASSPGAGGTQYF. The CDR3 nucleotides read TGCGCCAGCAGCCCAGGGGCCGGTGGGACCCAGTACTTC.

Only a few counts were recorded for this clonotype. The chain recombines TRBV6-5 with TRBJ1-6; weak D call: TRBD1 (6 bases). CDR1 MNHEY and CDR2 SVGAGI come from the germline V gene. CDR3 length equals 16 residues. V gave up 6 bases and J gave up 0 bases, with 12 bases separating them. The CDR3 DNA is TGTGCCAGCAGGATACAGGGCCTCTCCTATAATTCACCCCTCCACTTT. It translates to CASRIQGLSYNSPLHF.